The subject of this entry is one TCR beta chain. As yet, its antigen is unknown. The data derive from a study of cytomegalovirus exposure and HLA in healthy donors. CDR3 length equals 15 residues. CDR1 and CDR2 from the germline V gene are LGHNA and YNFKEQ. V was cut by 0 bases and J by 4 bases, with 10 bases left in between. The primer mix had 60 Vbeta and 13 Jbeta primers. Original processing methods: Later, an analysis found tens of millions of unique TCR beta chains, and roughly 10 million of these were shared. Sequenced by immunoSEQ multiplex PCR; TCRdb stores in-frame clones only, minus some. That table supplies the V and J calls and clone size; D and trimming were determined from the DNA. Among about 160,000 clones, around 73% were seen once, and the ten largest hold around 1.4%. While unrecorded immune exposures were likely, the donors were nominally healthy when sampled. Study-level findings and limits: A later analysis found that most CMV-associated TCR beta chains appeared HLA-restricted. Cytomegalovirus-associated status was assigned to about 180 TCR beta chains.

This TCR came from a male donor in good health and CMV-seronegative. The chain is built from TRBV4-2 and TRBJ1-5; D unresolved. The sample consisted of PBMCs. The CDR3 sequence is CASSQEGQYNQPQHF. CDR3 DNA: TGTGCCAGCAGCCAAGAGGGCCAGTATAATCAGCCCCAGCATTTT.